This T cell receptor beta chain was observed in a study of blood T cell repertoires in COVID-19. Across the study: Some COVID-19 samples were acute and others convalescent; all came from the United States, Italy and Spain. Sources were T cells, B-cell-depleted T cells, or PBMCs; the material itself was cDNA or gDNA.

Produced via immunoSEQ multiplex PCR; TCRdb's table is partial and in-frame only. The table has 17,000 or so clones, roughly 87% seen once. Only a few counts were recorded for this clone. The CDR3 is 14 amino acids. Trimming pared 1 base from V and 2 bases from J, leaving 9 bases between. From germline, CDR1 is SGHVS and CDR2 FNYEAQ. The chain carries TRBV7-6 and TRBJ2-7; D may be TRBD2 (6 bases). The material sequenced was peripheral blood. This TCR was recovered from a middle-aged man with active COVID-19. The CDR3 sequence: CASSLVSGTYEQYF. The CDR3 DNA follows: TGTGCCAGCAGCTTAGTTAGCGGTACCTACGAGCAGTACTTC.